Each of the 28 T cell receptor beta chains below was sequenced from the same sample in a study of T cells expressing NK-cell markers. TCRdb reprocessed the 5' RACE reads; each CDR3 protein has one entry and no DNA is given. Its table records 550,000 to 600,000 distinct CDR3 sequences. Input material: blood T cells: a sorted CD56 or NKG2C T cell subset, CD4+ or CD8+ T cells, or bulk PBMC T cells (not recorded which). The receptors were sampled from a man aged 18 to 29 in good health.

The V gene is TRBV12-3 or TRBV12-4, the J gene TRBJ2-5; no DNA is available, so the TRBD1 call from TCRdb remains unchecked. The CDR3 has 16 amino acids. Here the CDR3 reads CASSLGSGQAQETQYF.

The V gene is TRBV7-9, the J gene TRBJ2-3; TCRdb indicates TRBD2, and absent DNA this call remains unverified. Germline V gene sequence: CDR1 SEHNR, CDR2 FQNEAQ (reference sequence). CDR3 size: 17 residues. CDR3 region: CASSSTAGPHYTDTQYF.

The rearrangement uses TRBV6-1 and TRBJ2-5. CDR1 is MNHNS and CDR2 is SASEGT in the germline V gene. CDR3 length equals 17 residues. This CDR3 is CASSEAGAVSSQETQYF.

The J gene is TRBJ2-1, the V gene TRBV29-1; TCRdb gives TRBD1 as the D gene, but with no DNA this cannot be confirmed. From germline, CDR1 is SQVTM and CDR2 ANQGSEA. CDR3 length: 15 residues. CDR3 sequence reads: CSVAARGLTYNEQFF.

The chain joins TRBV7-9 to TRBJ1-3; the TCRdb D gene call, TRBD1, has no DNA to confirm it. This CDR3 contains 17 residues. Germline assignment: CDR1 SEHNR and CDR2 FQNEAQ (reference sequence). CDR3 loop: CASSSNHRGTAGNTIYF.

The chain has TRBV11-1 and TRBJ2-1; TCRdb reports TRBD2, a call that lacks DNA to check it against. Germline V gene data show CDR1 as SGHAT and CDR2 as FQDESV (reference sequence). The CDR3 totals 18 residues. CDR3 sequence reads: CASTKPLAGGSKDNEQFF.

V is TRBV12-3 or TRBV12-4 and J is TRBJ2-1. There are 12 residues in the CDR3. CDR3 in amino acids: CASSFPSDEQFF.

V gene TRBV29-1 combines with J gene TRBJ2-1; as DNA is missing, the TRBD2 call by TCRdb cannot be tested. This CDR3 has 16 residues. In germline, CDR1 is SQVTM, CDR2 ANQGSEA. CDR3 amino acids: CSVEEWASGDYNEQFF.

The rearrangement joins TRBV12-3 or TRBV12-4 to TRBJ1-4. This CDR3 is built from 12 residues. CDR3 loop: CASEGFNEKLFF.

V and J are TRBV7-2 and TRBJ2-1. This CDR3 is built from 12 residues. The germline V gene has CDR1 SGHTA and CDR2 FQGNSA. The CDR3 sequence: CASSFSVNEQFF.

The chain links TRBV25-1 to TRBJ2-3; TCRdb's D call, TRBD1, is unchecked because there is no DNA. Germline V lookup: CDR1 MGHDK, CDR2 SYGVNS. The CDR3 consists of 17 residues. The CDR3 sequence: CASSEAGTGTFADTQYF.

V gene TRBV9 combines with J gene TRBJ2-7; TCRdb names TRBD1, which stays unverified in the absence of DNA. Germline CDR1 and CDR2: SGDLS and YYNGEE. The length of the CDR3 is 15 residues. CDR3 loop: CASSASGAGAYEQYF.

This chain links TRBV7-9 with TRBJ1-5. Germline CDR1 is SEHNR and CDR2 is FQNEAQ (reference sequence). The CDR3 covers 14 residues. The CDR3 here is CASSPDTVNQPQHF.

This chain uses TRBV7-2 with TRBJ1-4; TCRdb indicates TRBD1, and absent DNA this call remains unverified. The CDR3 is 11 residues long. Germline V gene sequence: CDR1 SGHTA, CDR2 FQGNSA. The CDR3 protein is CASTRGEKLFF.

V is TRBV6-2 or TRBV6-3 and J is TRBJ2-1; the D gene TCRdb calls, TRBD1, cannot be checked with no DNA. The CDR3 sequence is 13 residues long. In germline, CDR1 is MNHEY, CDR2 SVGEGT. The CDR3 protein is CASSPRRHNEQFF.

This chain uses TRBV6-2 or TRBV6-3 with TRBJ2-1; the TRBD2 assignment by TCRdb is unverifiable without DNA. Germline V lookup: CDR1 MNHEY, CDR2 SVGEGT. CDR3 length equals 15 residues. The CDR3 loop is CASSSSGSIVHEQFF.

The chain links TRBV5-6 to TRBJ2-5; the TCRdb D gene call, TRBD1, has no DNA to confirm it. The CDR3 loop spans 12 amino acids. Germline assignment: CDR1 SGHDT and CDR2 YYEEEE. The CDR3: CASSTPRETQYF.

The chain uses TRBV7-2 and TRBJ2-3; TCRdb selects TRBD2, and the lack of DNA leaves this call unchecked. The germline V gene encodes CDR1 SGHTA and CDR2 FQGNSA. The CDR3 extends over 14 amino acids. CDR3 in amino acids: CASSIDYYTDTQYF. Together with reference TRBV7-2 and TRBJ2-3, the CDR3 gives the full variable domain: GAGVSQSPSNKVTEKGKDVELRCDPISGHTALYWYRQSLGQGLEFLIYFQGNSAPDKSGLPSDRFSAERTGGSVSTLTIQRTQQEDSAVYLCASSIDYYTDTQYFGPGTRLTVL.

This sequence joins TRBV11-2 and TRBJ2-5; TCRdb selects TRBD1, and the lack of DNA leaves this call unchecked. Germline CDR1 and CDR2: SGHAT and FQNNGV. There are 15 residues in the CDR3. The chain's CDR3 is CASSRGTATSETQYF.

The chain joins TRBV6-5 to TRBJ2-1; absent DNA, TCRdb's TRBD2 call cannot be checked. This CDR3 spans 17 amino acids. CDR1 and CDR2 (germline): MNHEY, SVGAGI. CDR3 loop: CASSYGRLAEIYNEQFF.

The chain uses TRBV5-4 and TRBJ2-2; lacking DNA, the TRBD2 call made by TCRdb goes unchecked. Germline CDR1 is SGHNT and CDR2 is YYREEE (reference sequence). The CDR3 covers 14 residues. The CDR3 loop is CASSQQGLLGELFF.

The CDR3 region is CASSHRGVNTEAFF. This chain joins TRBV5-6 and TRBJ1-1; TCRdb reports TRBD1, a call that lacks DNA to check it against. Per germline, CDR1 SGHDT and CDR2 YYEEEE. The CDR3 covers 14 residues.

This chain joins TRBV4-1 and TRBJ2-1; TCRdb gives TRBD1 as the D gene, but with no DNA this cannot be confirmed. CDR3 size: 16 residues. Germline CDR1 reads MGHRA; CDR2 reads YSYEKL. The chain's CDR3 is CASSQESGGTYNEQFF.

The chain joins TRBV7-3 to TRBJ2-3; no DNA is available, so the TRBD1 call from TCRdb remains unchecked. The CDR3 sequence is 15 residues long. The germline CDR1 and CDR2 sequences are SGHTA and FQGTGA. The CDR3: CASSSTGGWVDTQYF.

The chain uses TRBV7-3 and TRBJ2-3; TCRdb's assignment of TRBD1 cannot be checked, as there is no DNA. Germline CDR1 is SGHTA and CDR2 is FQGTGA. CDR3 length: 13 residues. CDR3 residues: CASSPPSHDTQYF.

This rearrangement joins TRBV6-1 to TRBJ1-4. The CDR3 length is 13 residues. Germline values: CDR1 MNHNS, CDR2 SASEGT. This CDR3 reads CASILSLNEKLFF.

V usage is TRBV10-3 and J usage is TRBJ2-3; with no DNA, the TCRdb D assignment of TRBD2 cannot be verified. CDR1 ENHRY and CDR2 SYGVKD come from the germline V gene. The length of the CDR3 is 16 residues. The CDR3 here is CAISESLAGARDTQYF.

CDR3 in amino acids: CASSFARGYTEAFF. The V and J genes are TRBV12-3 or TRBV12-4 and TRBJ1-1; the TCRdb call, TRBD1, lacks DNA for checking. This CDR3 has 14 residues.